What follows describes a single T cell receptor (beta chain). Patients in Seattle were enrolled during active infection, then followed longitudinally. The germline V gene encodes CDR1 LNHDA and CDR2 SQIVND (reference sequence). The CDR3 is 16 residues long. This specimen belongs to a study of blood T cell repertoires in COVID-19. Looking at the study overall: Sources were T cells, B-cell-depleted T cells, or PBMCs; the material itself was cDNA or gDNA.

As handled by the study authors: Amplification of reference gene primers provided the estimated nucleated cell counts. Sequenced by immunoSEQ multiplex PCR; TCRdb stores in-frame clones only, minus some. V, J and clone size are those of that table, while D and trimming were read from the DNA. The data show under 20,000 clones, around 77% seen once. The sequence was collected from a man between 65 and 80 years old with COVID-19, enrolled during active disease. V gene TRBV19 combines with J gene TRBJ1-1; TRBD1 agrees at 10 bases. Material for sequencing was peripheral blood. CDR3 in DNA: TGTGCGGTTAGCGGAAACTTTGGACAGGGGGGGACTGAAGCTTTCTTT. It translates to CAVSGNFGQGGTEAFF.